These 7 T cell receptor beta chains were all obtained from the same sample, sequenced in a study of early T cells in non-severe SARS-CoV-2 infection. TCRdb re-called the 5' RACE reads through MiXCR, storing one row per CDR3 protein. The profile covers about 60,000 distinct CDR3 sequences, with approximately 10% appearing a single time and about 2.8% taken by the ten largest. The sample in question was whole blood, obtained at baseline. Source of these receptors: an adult who was a healthcare worker with PCR-confirmed SARS-CoV-2 infection or an uninfected control (not recorded which).

This clonotype was recorded many times. The chain links TRBV20-1 to TRBJ2-3; 8 nucleotides align to TRBD2. V lost 3 bases and J lost 2; bases outside the gene matches: 16. CDR1 and CDR2 (germline): DFQATT, SNEGSKA (reference sequence). The CDR3 is made up of 18 amino acids. CDR3 protein: CSASPGGAVKLYTDTQYF. The CDR3 nucleotides read TGCAGTGCTAGCCCCGGGGGGGCCGTTAAGCTATACACAGATACGCAGTATTTT.

This clonotype occurred a few times. The chain recombines TRBV7-8 with TRBJ1-4; no reliable D call. The germline V gene has CDR1 SGHVS and CDR2 FQNEAQ. CDR3 length: 14 amino acids. V shed 1 base and J shed 3 bases, with 6 bases lying between them. The CDR3 coding sequence is TGTGCCAGCAGCTTAGGCCAGGCTAATGAAAAACTGTTTTTT. Translated, it gives CASSLGQANEKLFF.

This clonotype occurred a few times. The gene calls are TRBV6-2 or TRBV6-3 and TRBJ2-7; D is ambiguous. V was trimmed by 3 bases and J by 6 bases, leaving 6 bases between them. The CDR3 is 11 amino acids. Germline V gene lookup returns CDR1 MNHEY and CDR2 SVGEGT. The CDR3 sequence: CASSYTAEQYF. The CDR3 coding sequence is TGTGCCAGCAGTTATACCGCCGAGCAGTACTTC.

This clonotype occurred many times. The V call is TRBV12-3 or TRBV12-4, the J call TRBJ1-5; 7 bases agree with TRBD1. V trimming: 3 bases; J trimming: 4 bases; junction bases outside the gene matches: 6. The CDR3 spans 15 residues. This chain's CDR3 is CASSLLQGRNQPQHF. CDR3 bases: TGTGCCAGCAGTTTGCTACAGGGGCGGAATCAGCCCCAGCATTTT.

CDR3 amino acids: CASSQRGLSYEQYF. CDR3 coding DNA: TGTGCCAGCAGCCAAAGGGGACTGTCCTACGAGCAGTACTTC. This chain uses TRBV6-1 with TRBJ2-7; possible D gene TRBD2, 6 bases. The germline V and J ends were trimmed by 6 bases and 1 base, with 13 bases remaining between them. The CDR3 spans 14 residues. Germline lookup yields CDR1 MNHNS and CDR2 SASEGT.

In this sample, this clonotype turned up a few times. The V call is TRBV5-4, the J call TRBJ2-7; no definite D call. The V end was cut by 0 bases, the J end by 6 bases, with 4 bases between. CDR3 size: 11 residues. CDR1 and CDR2 (germline): SGHNT, YYREEE (reference sequence). CDR3 region: CASSLGGEQYF. In nucleotides, the CDR3 is TGTGCCAGCAGCTTGGGGGGCGAGCAGTACTTC.

This chain's CDR3 is CSVRLAEGGTQYF. CDR3 DNA sequence: TGCAGCGTCCGACTAGCGGAAGGGGGGACCCAGTACTTC. The gene calls are TRBV29-1 and TRBJ2-5, with 9 bases identical to TRBD2. Germline V gives CDR1 SQVTM, CDR2 ANQGSEA. V lost 6 bases, J lost 7 bases, and 9 bases stayed unmatched. The CDR3 spans 13 residues.